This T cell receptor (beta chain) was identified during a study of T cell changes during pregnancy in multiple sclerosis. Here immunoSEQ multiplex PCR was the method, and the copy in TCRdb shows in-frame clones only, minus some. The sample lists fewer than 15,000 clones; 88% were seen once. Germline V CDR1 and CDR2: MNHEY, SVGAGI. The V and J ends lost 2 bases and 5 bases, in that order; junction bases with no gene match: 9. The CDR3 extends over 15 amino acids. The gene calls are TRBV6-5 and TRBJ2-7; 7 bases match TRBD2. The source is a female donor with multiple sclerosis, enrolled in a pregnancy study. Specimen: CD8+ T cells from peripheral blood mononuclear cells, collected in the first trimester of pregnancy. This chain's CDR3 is CASSYPGRGRDEQYF. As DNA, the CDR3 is TGTGCCAGCAGTTACCCGGGACGGGGGAGGGACGAGCAGTACTTC.